This passage covers 28 T cell receptor beta chains from one sample sequenced in a study of low-dose radiotherapy and immunotherapy resistance in tumors. Time point reported: before trial treatment. cDNA synthesis used a TRAV/TRBV-specific primer set for both chains. The TCRs were subjected to amplification over about 20 PCR cycles employing a constant-region primer in conjunction with a V-primer adapter. MiXCR, run by TCRdb on the reads, gives a single entry per CDR3 protein. Of some 82,000 distinct CDR3 sequences listed, 18% were seen once; the top ten hold 5% to 6.5%. This specimen consisted of PBMCs, obtained before treatment. Receptors were obtained from a male donor with prostate cancer.

Ten or more counts support this clonotype. J is TRBJ1-2 and V is TRBV5-1; D is unclear. The germline gives CDR1 SGHRS, CDR2 YFSETQ. Trimming took off 3 bases at V and 2 bases at J, with 8 bases between the two ends. The CDR3 consists of 13 residues. As DNA, the CDR3 is TGCGCCAGCAGCTCGGACTCAAACTATGGCTACACCTTC. Translated: CASSSDSNYGYTF.

The chain couples TRBV30 to TRBJ2-1; 12 bases map to TRBD2. Germline CDR1 and CDR2: GTSNPN and SVGIG (reference sequence). The CDR3 length is 14 residues. The V segment lost 2 bases and the J segment 9 bases; nucleotides outside the gene matches: 5. This CDR3 reads CAWSITSGRSEQFF. In nucleotides, the CDR3 is TGTGCCTGGAGTATAACTAGCGGGAGGAGTGAGCAGTTCTTC.

Many counts were recorded for this clonotype. The chain links TRBV5-5 to TRBJ1-5, with 9 bases that match TRBD1. The V gene end was trimmed by 3 bases and the J gene end by 1 base; junction bases not matched to a gene: 5. Germline V gene data show CDR1 as SGHKS and CDR2 as YYEKEE (reference sequence). The CDR3 totals 16 residues. This chain's CDR3 is CASSWGTGNSNQPQHF. CDR3 bases: TGTGCCAGCAGCTGGGGGACAGGGAACAGCAATCAGCCCCAGCATTTT.

The rearrangement links TRBV12-3 or TRBV12-4 to TRBJ2-7, with TRBD1 matching over 10 bases. The CDR3 is 16 amino acids. V shed 2 bases, J shed 1 base, and the junction held 5 bases outside the gene matches. This chain's CDR3 is CASSLTPGQGSYEQYF. The CDR3 DNA follows: TGTGCCAGCAGTTTAACTCCGGGACAGGGGTCCTACGAGCAGTACTTC.

For this clonotype: A far larger clone differs by one base, so this is likely a read error. This sequence joins TRBV28 and TRBJ1-2; the D gene is possibly TRBD1 (6 bases). The CDR3 is made up of 12 amino acids. The germline V gene encodes CDR1 MDHEN and CDR2 SYDVKM. Trimming removed 6 bases from V and 4 bases from J, with 9 bases in between. In DNA, the CDR3 is TGTGCCAGCAGCTTAGGGGGCTATGGCTACACCTTC. Its translation is CASSLGGYGYTF.

This clonotype was counted ten times or more. The genes are TRBV29-1 and TRBJ2-3; perhaps TRBD1 as D (5 bases). Trimming pared 8 bases from V and 1 base from J, leaving 13 bases between. The CDR3 covers 13 residues. CDR1 SQVTM and CDR2 ANQGSEA come from the germline V gene. CDR3 bases: TGCAGCACAAGGGGCACTGGCACAGATACGCAGTATTTT. This translates into CSTRGTGTDTQYF.

Turning to this clonotype: A read error likely explains this, since a far larger clone differs by one base. The chain carries TRBV7-9 and TRBJ2-7, with 11 bases aligning to TRBD2. Germline values: CDR1 SEHNR, CDR2 FQNEAQ (reference sequence). The CDR3 sequence is 16 residues long. The CDR3 region is CASSIAGGRSYNEQYF. The CDR3 DNA reads as TGTGCCAGCAGCATAGCGGGAGGGCGCTCCTACAATGAGCAGTACTTC.

This clonotype was seen at least ten times. V gene TRBV12-3 or TRBV12-4 combines with J gene TRBJ2-3; maybe TRBD1 (7 bases). Trimming stripped 6 bases from V and 11 bases from J, with 15 bases between. The CDR3 spans 12 residues. In DNA, the CDR3 is TGTGCCAGCAGCCCACAGGGGCGGGGGCAGTATTTT. It translates to CASSPQGRGQYF.

This clonotype has at least ten counts. J is TRBJ2-1 and V is TRBV28; unclear D gene. This CDR3 is 10 amino acids long. Trimming shortened V by 3 bases and J by 7 bases, and 1 base separated the two germline ends. The germline CDR1 and CDR2 sequences are MDHEN and SYDVKM. Written as DNA, the CDR3 is TGTGCCAGCAGTTTTAATGAGCAGTTCTTC. It specifies CASSFNEQFF.

This clonotype was recorded many times. This chain joins TRBV29-1 and TRBJ1-1; a weak D match, TRBD1 (6 bases). CDR1 is SQVTM, CDR2 ANQGSEA, per germline. The germline V and J ends were trimmed by 6 bases and 2 bases, with 10 bases remaining between them. The CDR3 loop spans 12 amino acids. Here the CDR3 DNA reads TGCAGCGTCGACAGGTCCAACACTGAAGCTTTCTTT. It translates to CSVDRSNTEAFF.

There are a few counts of this clonotype. The chain has TRBV11-2 and TRBJ2-7; 9 bases fit TRBD2. The germline CDR1 and CDR2 sequences are SGHAT and FQNNGV. After removal of 1 base from V and 3 bases from J, the junction contained 7 bases not matched to a gene. This CDR3 has 16 residues. The CDR3 protein is CASSLGPSGGSYEQYF. CDR3 coding DNA: TGTGCCAGCAGCTTAGGGCCCAGCGGGGGGAGCTACGAGCAGTACTTC.

This clonotype was counted at least ten times. The rearrangement links TRBV7-2 to TRBJ1-2, with 7 bases matching TRBD1. The CDR3 runs 14 residues. Germline V gives CDR1 SGHTA, CDR2 FQGNSA. V shed 5 bases, J shed 4 bases, and the junction held 7 bases outside the gene matches. CDR3 region: CASSTRQGGYGYTF. CDR3 nucleotide sequence: TGTGCCAGCAGCACCCGACAGGGTGGCTATGGCTACACCTTC.

This clonotype has at least ten counts. V usage is TRBV4-2 and J usage is TRBJ2-4, with D perhaps TRBD2 (6 bases). The germline CDR1 and CDR2 sequences are LGHNA and YNFKEQ. The V and J ends lost 2 bases and 0 bases respectively, with 17 bases between them. The CDR3 totals 18 residues. CDR3 loop: CASSQQPGLGLAKNIQYF. The DNA for the CDR3 is TGTGCCAGCAGCCAACAGCCGGGACTGGGGCTAGCCAAAAACATTCAGTACTTC.

This clonotype was picked up many times. The rearrangement uses TRBV27 and TRBJ1-2; tentative D call: TRBD1 (5 bases). CDR1 is MNHEY, CDR2 SMNVEV, per germline (reference sequence). Trimming took off 4 bases at V and 4 bases at J, with 10 bases between the two ends. This CDR3 region has 13 residues. The CDR3 sequence: CASSSQGTYGYTF. In nucleotides, the CDR3 is TGTGCCAGCAGTTCTCAGGGTACCTATGGCTACACCTTC.

The chain employs TRBV6-5 and TRBJ1-1, with 11 bases fitting TRBD1. The CDR3 totals 20 residues. The V segment lost 0 bases and the J segment 4 bases; nucleotides outside the gene matches: 16. Germline CDR1 and CDR2: MNHEY and SVGAGI. The CDR3 is CASSYSLRTGGANSLTEAFF. CDR3 coding DNA: TGTGCCAGCAGTTACTCACTACGGACAGGGGGCGCAAACAGTCTCACTGAAGCTTTCTTT.

The sample holds many counts of this clonotype. The chain recombines TRBV14 with TRBJ2-7; the D is unclear. The germline gives CDR1 SGHDN, CDR2 FVKESK. The V gene lost 1 base and the J gene lost 2 bases, with 12 bases spanning the gap. This CDR3 is 15 amino acids long. The CDR3 is CASSQVTAGPYEQYF. For the CDR3, the DNA is TGTGCCAGCAGCCAAGTAACAGCTGGTCCCTACGAGCAGTACTTC.

This clonotype was counted many times. The J gene is TRBJ2-1, the V gene TRBV5-5; D may be TRBD2 (6 bases). CDR1 is SGHKS, CDR2 YYEKEE, per germline (reference sequence). V lost 0 bases to trimming and J lost 9 bases, with 19 bases between them. The CDR3 loop spans 16 amino acids. The DNA for the CDR3 is TGTGCCAGCAGCTTGGGGCCTGAGACTAGTTCCCGTGAGCAGTTCTTC. Its protein is CASSLGPETSSREQFF.

Many counts were recorded for this clonotype. This chain links TRBV5-4 with TRBJ1-3; TRBD1 might be the D (5 bases). The CDR3 extends over 13 amino acids. CDR1 SGHNT and CDR2 YYREEE come from the germline V gene (reference sequence). V was shortened by 4 bases and J by 4 bases, with 9 bases between the two germline ends. The CDR3 is CASSPGGGNTIYF. In nucleotides, the CDR3 is TGTGCCAGCAGCCCTGGGGGGGGAAACACCATATATTTT.

This clonotype was observed many times. The chain couples TRBV18 to TRBJ2-1; D gene ambiguous. V lost 5 bases and J lost 8, with 13 bases in between. The CDR3 totals 13 residues. Germline CDR1 is KGHSH and CDR2 is LQKENI. CDR3 DNA: TGTGCCAGCTCAATTGCAGCTGGGTATGAGCAGTTCTTC. It specifies CASSIAAGYEQFF.

The chain employs TRBV7-9 and TRBJ2-7, with 8 bases identical to TRBD1. CDR1 is SEHNR and CDR2 is FQNEAQ in the germline V gene (reference sequence). This CDR3 region has 15 residues. Germline trimming cut 0 bases from V and 3 bases from J; bases unmatched to any gene: 4. DNA of the CDR3: TGTGCCAGCAGCTTAGCAGTCGGGACAGGCTACGAGCAGTACTTC. This encodes CASSLAVGTGYEQYF.

In its sample, this clonotype was seen many times. The chain joins TRBV20-1 to TRBJ2-1; tentative D call: TRBD2 (6 bases). V lost 0 bases to trimming and J lost 0 bases, with 12 bases between them. Germline-derived CDR1 and CDR2 are DFQATT and SNEGSKA (reference sequence). This CDR3 comprises 16 residues. DNA for the CDR3: TGCAGTGCTAGAGATCTGGTAGCGGACTCCTACAATGAGCAGTTCTTC. Protein product: CSARDLVADSYNEQFF.

This clonotype was recorded many times. The V gene is TRBV5-1, the J gene TRBJ2-3, with D perhaps TRBD2 (5 bases). Germline loops: CDR1 SGHRS, CDR2 YFSETQ. Trimming pared 4 bases from V and 0 bases from J, leaving 15 bases between. This CDR3 spans 16 amino acids. CDR3 in amino acids: CASSTGIQTSTDTQYF. CDR3 coding DNA: TGCGCCAGCAGCACCGGGATCCAAACTAGCACAGATACGCAGTATTTT.

Remarks on this clonotype: A far larger clone is a single base away, which makes a read error likely. The chain uses TRBV27 and TRBJ2-7; the D call may be TRBD1 or TRBD2 (5 bases each). Germline V gene data show CDR1 as MNHEY and CDR2 as SMNVEV (reference sequence). CDR3 size: 14 residues. The V end lost 5 bases, the J end lost 5 bases, and 16 bases lay between the germline ends. The CDR3 here is CASSADPTADEQYF. CDR3 in DNA: TGTGCCAGCAGTGCTGACCCGACAGCGGACGAGCAGTACTTC.

This clonotype has a count of ten or more. This sequence joins TRBV9 and TRBJ2-1, with 14 bases aligning to TRBD2. The V gene end was trimmed by 4 bases and the J gene end by 10 bases; junction bases not matched to a gene: 7. The CDR3 runs to 15 residues. CDR1 and CDR2 (germline): SGDLS, YYNGEE. The CDR3 spells CASSIGLAGGGEQFF. For the CDR3, the DNA is TGTGCCAGCAGCATTGGACTAGCGGGGGGAGGGGAGCAGTTCTTC.

This clonotype was seen repeatedly, ten times or more. The chain combines TRBV18 with TRBJ1-2; no clear D gene. The germline CDR1 and CDR2 sequences are KGHSH and LQKENI. V lost 2 bases and J 3 bases, leaving 7 bases between the germline ends. This CDR3 contains 13 residues. In nucleotides, the CDR3 is TGTGCCAGCTCACCAGGAGTCGACTATGGCTACACCTTC. As protein: CASSPGVDYGYTF.

This clonotype was counted many times. V is TRBV2 and J is TRBJ1-6, with TRBD1 identical over 7 bases. The J segment lost 7 bases and the V segment lost 7 bases, leaving 10 bases of the junction unmatched. CDR3 length equals 15 residues. Looked up from germline, CDR1 is SNHLY and CDR2 is FYNNEI. This CDR3 is CASTGGRGRNSPLHF. The CDR3 nucleotides are TGTGCCAGCACCGGGGGAAGGGGGCGAAATTCACCCCTCCACTTT.

This clonotype was found many times. The rearrangement joins TRBV6-2 or TRBV6-3 to TRBJ2-1, with 12 bases that match TRBD2. V lost 4 bases, J lost 5 bases, and 9 bases stayed unmatched. CDR1 and CDR2 (germline): MNHEY, SVGEGT. This CDR3 region has 17 residues. The CDR3 DNA sequence: TGTGCCAGCAGTTCCGCTAGAGGACTAGCGGGGAACAATGAGCAGTTCTTC. Translated: CASSSARGLAGNNEQFF.

This clonotype has a count of ten or more. This chain joins TRBV19 and TRBJ2-1; either TRBD1 or TRBD2 may fit D (5 bases each). The CDR3 is 15 amino acids. V lost 5 bases to trimming and J lost 6 bases, with 17 bases between them. Germline V gene sequence: CDR1 LNHDA, CDR2 SQIVND (reference sequence). The chain's CDR3 is CASSQTTGAANEQFF. In DNA form, the CDR3 reads TGTGCCAGTAGTCAAACAACCGGGGCCGCCAATGAGCAGTTCTTC.